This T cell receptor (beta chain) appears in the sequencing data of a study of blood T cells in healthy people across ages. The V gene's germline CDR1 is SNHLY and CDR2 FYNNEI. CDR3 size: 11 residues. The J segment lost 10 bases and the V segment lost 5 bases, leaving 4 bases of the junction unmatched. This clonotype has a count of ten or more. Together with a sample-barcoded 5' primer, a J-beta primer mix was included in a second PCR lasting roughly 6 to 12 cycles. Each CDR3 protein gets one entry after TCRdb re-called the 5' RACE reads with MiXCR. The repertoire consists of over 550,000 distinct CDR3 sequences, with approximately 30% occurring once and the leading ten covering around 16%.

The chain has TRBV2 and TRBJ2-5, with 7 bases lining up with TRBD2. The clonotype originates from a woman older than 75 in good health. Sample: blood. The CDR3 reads CASSHGGNQYF. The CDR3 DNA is TGTGCCAGCAGTCACGGGGGGAACCAGTACTTC.